This entry features one T cell receptor (beta chain) sequence. These data are taken from a study of identifying expanded T cells in peripheral blood. This CDR3 is built from 14 residues. With V trimmed by 1 base and J by 6 bases, 0 bases remained unmatched. Germline V gene sequence: CDR1 LNHNV, CDR2 YYDKDF (reference sequence). Some clones are missing from TCRdb's copy, which holds only in-frame ones; the method was immunoSEQ multiplex PCR. The sample records about 90,000 clones, 70% to 90% being singletons. The origin of this receptor is a person aged 18 to 75 in good health. Sequences were obtained from blood. This rearrangement joins TRBV15 to TRBJ1-4, with TRBD1 matching 9 bases. CDR3 sequence reads: CATSRGQGDEKLFF. The DNA for the CDR3 is TGTGCCACCAGCAGAGGACAGGGGGATGAAAAACTGTTTTTT.